This record concerns one T cell receptor (beta chain) sequence. The data are from a study of T cell clones after liver transplantation. The method was immunoSEQ multiplex PCR; TCRdb's version includes in-frame clones alone and lacks a portion of them. The sample contains about 68,000 clones, about 92% of which appear only once. This sample comprised CD4+ T cells from blood, obtained less than 27 months after liver transplant. The TCR comes from a human patient who received a liver transplant. Some T cells may arise from the graft donor.

DNA of the CDR3: TGTGCCAGCAACCAAGGCGTGGGGGCGAGTCAGCCCCAGCATTTT. It yields the protein CASNQGVGASQPQHF. The chain uses TRBV6-1 and TRBJ1-5, with D possibly TRBD1 on 6 matching bases. Trimming cost V 7 bases and J 6 bases, with 19 bases left between them. There are 15 residues in the CDR3. Germline V lookup: CDR1 MNHNS, CDR2 SASEGT.